Below, 25 T cell receptor beta chains from the same sample are listed, as sequenced in a study of cytomegalovirus exposure and HLA in healthy donors. Vbeta (60) and Jbeta (13) primers were used in the PCR. Produced via immunoSEQ multiplex PCR; TCRdb's table is partial and in-frame only. This table holds 75,000 to 95,000 clones. The sequenced sample consisted of PBMCs. The origin of the receptors is a woman aged 55-75 years in good health and CMV-seronegative.

The chain has TRBV5-1 and TRBJ1-1, with D perhaps TRBD1 (6 bases). Trimming removed 0 bases from V and 4 bases from J, with 10 bases in between. The CDR3 has 14 amino acids. CDR1 SGHRS and CDR2 YFSETQ come from the germline V gene. The CDR3 spells CASSLEGEGTEAFF. The CDR3 nucleotides are TGCGCCAGCAGCTTGGAGGGGGAGGGCACTGAAGCTTTCTTT.

The rearrangement links TRBV5-1 to TRBJ1-1; unclear D gene. The CDR3 totals 14 residues. Germline loops: CDR1 SGHRS, CDR2 YFSETQ. V was cut by 4 bases and J by 1 base, with 11 bases left in between. The CDR3 nucleotides are TGCGCCAGCAGCCTCCAGGCCACGAACACTGAAGCTTTCTTT. Residues: CASSLQATNTEAFF.

The V gene is TRBV6-1, the J gene TRBJ1-5; TRBD1 agrees at 10 bases. V was pared by 6 bases and J by 4 bases, with 6 bases of the junction left unmatched. The CDR3 sequence is 15 residues long. In germline, CDR1 is MNHNS, CDR2 SASEGT. CDR3 sequence: CASREDRGLNQPQHF. As DNA, the CDR3 is TGTGCCAGCAGGGAGGACAGGGGGTTAAATCAGCCCCAGCATTTT.

This chain joins TRBV18 and TRBJ1-2; 12 bases agree with TRBD1. The junction had 4 bases not matched to a gene; V was cut back by 0 bases and J by 8 bases. This CDR3 spans 15 amino acids. Germline V gene sequence: CDR1 KGHSH, CDR2 LQKENI. This CDR3 is CASSPPGQGAQGYTF. In DNA form, the CDR3 reads TGTGCCAGCTCACCACCGGGACAGGGGGCGCAGGGCTACACCTTC.

The chain employs TRBV7-2 and TRBJ1-5, with 9 bases identical to TRBD1. The CDR3 runs 16 residues. CDR1 is SGHTA and CDR2 is FQGNSA in the germline V gene. Trimming at V came to 1 base and at J to 3 bases, leaving 4 bases not matched to a gene. CDR3 nucleotide sequence: TGTGCCAGCAGCTTAGGACAGGGGGGGAACAATCAGCCCCAGCATTTT. Translation gives CASSLGQGGNNQPQHF.

The genes are TRBV5-4 and TRBJ2-3, with no clear D. The CDR3 sequence is 13 residues long. Germline lookup yields CDR1 SGHNT and CDR2 YYREEE (reference sequence). V was shortened by 1 base and J by 2 bases, with 5 bases between the two germline ends. CDR3 region: CASSLTSTDTQYF. In DNA form, the CDR3 reads TGTGCCAGCAGCTTGACTTCCACAGATACGCAGTATTTT.

The chain combines TRBV7-6 with TRBJ2-3, with 11 positions matching TRBD2. Trimming cost V 2 bases and J 2 bases; bases outside gene matches: 6. Germline assignment: CDR1 SGHVS and CDR2 FNYEAQ. This CDR3 comprises 17 residues. Written as DNA, the CDR3 is TGTGCCAGCAGCTTATTTCTAGCGGGAGGCTCCACAGATACGCAGTATTTT. This encodes CASSLFLAGGSTDTQYF. The full variable domain, with the rest looked up from reference TRBV7-6 and TRBJ2-3, is GAGVSQSPRYKVTKRGQDVALRCDPISGHVSLYWYRQALGQGPEFLTYFNYEAQQDKSGLPNDRFSAERPEGSISTLTIQRTEQRDSAMYRCASSLFLAGGSTDTQYFGPGTRLTVL.

The chain combines TRBV6-5 with TRBJ1-5; D not resolved. This CDR3 is built from 15 residues. Trimming took off 2 bases at V and 0 bases at J, with 8 bases between the two ends. Germline CDR1 is MNHEY and CDR2 is SVGAGI. CDR3 sequence reads: CASSYNRYSNQPQHF. The CDR3 DNA reads TGTGCCAGCAGTTACAACAGATATAGCAATCAGCCCCAGCATTTT.

Regarding this clone: A read error may produce the germline difference seen at one junction end. The chain is built from TRBV5-4 and TRBJ2-3; a possible D gene is TRBD2 (5 bases). CDR3 length equals 13 residues. Germline V gene lookup returns CDR1 SGHNT and CDR2 YYREEE (reference sequence). The CDR3 region has the DNA TGTGCCAGCAGCTTGTCTAGCAGAGATACGCAGTATTTT. It encodes CASSLSSRDTQYF.

Comment on this clone: The junction does not match germline at one end; this may be a read error. The sample holds other DNA sequences that translate to the same CDR3. V gene TRBV5-8 combines with J gene TRBJ1-1; 7 nucleotides align to TRBD1. The CDR3 length is 15 residues. Germline CDR1 is SGHTS and CDR2 is YDEGEE. Written as DNA, the CDR3 is TGCGCCAGCAGCTTTTTGACAGGGCAGACCGCTGAAGCTTTCTTT. Translation: CASSFLTGQTAEAFF.

V usage is TRBV5-1 and J usage is TRBJ2-3; D is perhaps TRBD2 (6 bases). The V end was cut by 4 bases, the J end by 3 bases, with 12 bases between. CDR3 length: 14 residues. The germline V gene encodes CDR1 SGHRS and CDR2 YFSETQ. The CDR3 loop reads CASSPGTATDTQYF. The CDR3 DNA reads as TGCGCCAGCAGCCCAGGGACTGCGACAGATACGCAGTATTTT.

V is TRBV15 and J is TRBJ2-7; 7 nucleotides line up with TRBD1. Germline-derived CDR1 and CDR2 are LNHNV and YYDKDF (reference sequence). J was trimmed by 5 bases and V by 6 bases; bases with no gene match: 4. The length of the CDR3 is 12 residues. In DNA, the CDR3 is TGTGCCACCAGTACAGGGGACCACGAGCAGTACTTC. Translated: CATSTGDHEQYF.

This rearrangement joins TRBV18 to TRBJ2-3, with a weak D call TRBD1 (5 bases). V gave up 3 bases and J gave up 5 bases, with 21 bases separating them. The CDR3 runs 17 residues. In germline, CDR1 is KGHSH, CDR2 LQKENI. CDR3: CASSPPRVRTERDTQYF. The CDR3 nucleotides are TGTGCCAGCTCACCGCCCAGGGTCCGCACAGAACGAGATACGCAGTATTTT.

J is TRBJ1-2 and V is TRBV6-5; D is unresolved. V lost 0 bases, J lost 5 bases, and 13 bases lay in between. The CDR3 length is 15 residues. CDR1 MNHEY and CDR2 SVGAGI come from the germline V gene. This CDR3 reads CASSYSMEGGYGYTF. In DNA form, the CDR3 reads TGTGCCAGCAGTTACTCGATGGAGGGCGGGTATGGCTACACCTTC.

This chain uses TRBV6-5 with TRBJ2-5; tentatively, D is TRBD2 (6 bases). The DNA matches TRBJ2-7 better at its end, which makes the J call doubtful. This CDR3 is 14 amino acids long. Looked up from germline, CDR1 is MNHEY and CDR2 is SVGAGI. This CDR3 reads CASSYGREDYEQYF. CDR3 sequence (DNA): TGTGCCAGCAGTTACGGGCGGGAAGACTACGAGCAGTACTTC.

The chain recombines TRBV6-5 with TRBJ2-7, with 11 bases lining up with TRBD1. After removal of 5 bases from V and 4 bases from J, the junction contained 7 bases not matched to a gene. This CDR3 is 15 amino acids long. Germline V CDR1 and CDR2: MNHEY, SVGAGI. The CDR3 region is CASSRERDRGYEQYF. In nucleotides, the CDR3 is TGTGCCAGCAGTAGAGAACGGGACAGGGGGTACGAGCAGTACTTC.

The chain links TRBV19 to TRBJ1-1; possibly TRBD1 for D (5 bases). CDR3 length equals 11 residues. Germline CDR1 and CDR2: LNHDA and SQIVND (reference sequence). V lost 3 bases and J lost 8, with 7 bases in between. The CDR3 here is CASSINREAFF. The CDR3, as DNA: TGTGCCAGTAGTATTAACAGGGAAGCTTTCTTT.

The rearrangement uses TRBV29-1 and TRBJ1-2; D might be TRBD1 (6 bases). The V gene's germline CDR1 is SQVTM and CDR2 ANQGSEA. V was trimmed by 6 bases and J by 2 bases, leaving 13 bases between them. The CDR3 runs to 13 residues. CDR3 bases: TGCAGCGTCATGGGGGGGCGAAACTATGGCTACACCTTC. It codes for CSVMGGRNYGYTF.

This chain joins TRBV19 and TRBJ2-1; 10 nucleotides agree with TRBD2. Germline CDR1 and CDR2: LNHDA and SQIVND (reference sequence). Trimming removed 9 bases from V and 5 bases from J; junction bases left unmatched: 7. The CDR3 spans 14 residues. CDR3 loop: CASKLAGVDNEQFF. The CDR3 DNA reads as TGTGCCAGCAAGCTAGCGGGGGTTGACAATGAGCAGTTCTTC.

The chain links TRBV28 to TRBJ1-2, with 11 bases identical to TRBD1. CDR1 MDHEN and CDR2 SYDVKM come from the germline V gene. J gave up 8 bases and V 6 bases, and 17 bases lay outside the gene matches. The CDR3 sequence is 17 residues long. This chain's CDR3 is CASRPNTGTGGGGGYTF. Written as DNA, the CDR3 is TGTGCCAGCAGGCCCAACACCGGGACAGGGGGGGGCGGCGGCTACACCTTC.

The CDR3 nucleotides read TGTGCCAGCAGCTTTGAGCCCCGGGAGACCCAGTACTTC. Residues: CASSFEPRETQYF. V and J are TRBV5-4 and TRBJ2-5; D remains ambiguous. The CDR3 consists of 13 residues. Germline V gene lookup returns CDR1 SGHNT and CDR2 YYREEE (reference sequence). V gave up 2 bases and J gave up 5 bases, with 10 bases separating them.

The chain uses TRBV28 and TRBJ2-7, with D tentatively TRBD2 (6 bases). Trimming left V 8 bases short and J 0 bases short, with 17 bases between. CDR3 length: 15 residues. Germline V lookup: CDR1 MDHEN, CDR2 SYDVKM. The CDR3 nucleotides read TGTGCCAGCTCCTCGGGACTCCGAAGCTCCTACGAGCAGTACTTC. It translates to CASSSGLRSSYEQYF.

The chain combines TRBV28 with TRBJ2-3; TRBD2 aligns across 14 bases. V shed 2 bases and J 11 bases; nucleotides not matched to a gene: 9. The CDR3 is 16 residues long. Germline assignment: CDR1 MDHEN and CDR2 SYDVKM. For the CDR3, the DNA is TGTGCCAGCAGTTTAATGGGACTAGCGGGAGTTGGTGTGCAGTATTTT. Translating gives CASSLMGLAGVGVQYF. Filled out from reference TRBV28 and TRBJ2-3, the complete variable domain reads DVKVTQSSRYLVKRTGEKVFLECVQDMDHENMFWYRQDPGLGLRLIYFSYDVKMKEKGDIPEGYSVSREKKERFSLILESASTNQTSMYLCASSLMGLAGVGVQYFGPGTRLTVL.

The chain couples TRBV28 to TRBJ2-5; 8 bases fit TRBD2. The V gene end was trimmed by 6 bases and the J gene end by 5 bases; junction bases not matched to a gene: 5. Germline lookup yields CDR1 MDHEN and CDR2 SYDVKM. This CDR3 comprises 13 residues. CDR3 sequence: CASSLLAEETQYF. The CDR3 coding sequence is TGTGCCAGCAGCCTACTAGCGGAGGAGACCCAGTACTTC.

J is TRBJ1-2 and V is TRBV6-1; a weak D match, TRBD1 (5 bases). Per germline, CDR1 MNHNS and CDR2 SASEGT. The CDR3 is 13 amino acids. V was trimmed by 6 bases and J by 0 bases, leaving 8 bases between them. The CDR3 DNA sequence: TGTGCCAGCAGACAGACAGCTAACTATGGCTACACCTTC. Protein product: CASRQTANYGYTF.